This entry is about one T cell receptor beta chain. The study assigned cohorts using participant-reported clinical history. The study counted Cohort 3 donors as recovered given two negative PCRs, clearance, or symptom resolution. Trimming at V came to 6 bases and at J to 2 bases, leaving 9 bases not matched to a gene. The germline V gene has CDR1 MNHNY and CDR2 SVGAGI (reference sequence). This CDR3 has 15 amino acids. Per the original methods: Using reference gene primer amplification, nucleated cell counts were estimated. Only in-frame clones appear in the TCRdb table, and some are missing; sequencing was by immunoSEQ multiplex PCR. V and J calls and clone size follow that table, whereas D and trimming were derived from the DNA. The table includes 350,000 to 400,000 clones, under 90% detected once. This specimen comes from a study of blood T cell repertoires in COVID-19. Study overall: PBMCs, B-cell-depleted T cells, or T cells provided the cDNA or gDNA that made up the material.

The sample was PBMCs or T cells enriched from blood (not recorded which). The receptor's source is a woman in her twenties or thirties who had recovered from COVID-19. The rearrangement joins TRBV6-6 to TRBJ1-1; TRBD1 aligns across 7 bases. Here the CDR3 reads CASRPRDRTNTEAFF. The CDR3 DNA reads as TGTGCCAGCAGACCCCGGGACAGAACCAACACTGAAGCTTTCTTT.